These 20 T cell receptor beta chains came from one sample sequenced in a study of PD-1 blockade in mismatch repair-deficient tumors. Assay used: immunoSEQ multiplex PCR; TCRdb lists only in-frame clones, some missing. Counted here are tens of thousands of clones, around 85% occurring once; the ten biggest clones make up around 2.7%. Material: peripheral blood, obtained 12 weeks after starting pembrolizumab. These receptors were obtained from an adult with mismatch repair-deficient cancer.

This clone qualifies as large. The gene calls are TRBV7-2 and TRBJ1-2; weak D call: TRBD1 (6 bases). CDR3 length equals 15 residues. Germline V CDR1 and CDR2: SGHTA, FQGNSA. The germline V and J ends were trimmed by 6 bases and 3 bases, with 17 bases remaining between them. DNA of the CDR3: TGTGCCAGCAGTTTCGGAGGGGGGAGCCACTATGGCTACACCTTC. Its protein is CASSFGGGSHYGYTF. Drawing the rest from reference TRBV7-2 and TRBJ1-2, the complete variable domain is GAGVSQSPSNKVTEKGKDVELRCDPISGHTALYWYRQSLGQGLEFLIYFQGNSAPDKSGLPSDRFSAERTGGSVSTLTIQRTQQEDSAVYLCASSFGGGSHYGYTFGSGTRLTVV.

The V and J genes are TRBV2 and TRBJ1-1; D gene uncertain. This CDR3 contains 14 residues. Trimming removed 5 bases from V and 4 bases from J, with 14 bases in between. Germline CDR1 is SNHLY and CDR2 is FYNNEI. CDR3 loop: CASSLYGESTEAFF. In DNA, the CDR3 is TGTGCCAGCAGTTTATACGGAGAGAGCACTGAAGCTTTCTTT.

The chain combines TRBV10-3 with TRBJ2-2; unclear D gene. The germline CDR1 and CDR2 sequences are ENHRY and SYGVKD. This CDR3 has 12 residues. V shed 4 bases and J shed 7 bases, with 7 bases lying between them. The CDR3: CAISGVNGELFF. CDR3 DNA sequence: TGTGCCATCAGTGGGGTTAACGGGGAGCTGTTTTTT.

V is TRBV7-9 and J is TRBJ1-2; 11 positions match TRBD1. After removal of 6 bases from V and 4 bases from J, the junction contained 4 bases not matched to a gene. Germline CDR1 and CDR2: SEHNR and FQNEAQ (reference sequence). The CDR3 totals 14 residues. The CDR3 region has the DNA TGTGCCAGCAGACCCGGGACAGGGGGCTATGGCTACACCTTC. Amino acids: CASRPGTGGYGYTF.

The rearrangement uses TRBV4-2 and TRBJ2-3; 13 nucleotides align to TRBD2. CDR3 length: 18 amino acids. Germline assignment: CDR1 LGHNA and CDR2 YNFKEQ. V was pared by 2 bases and J by 1 base, with 6 bases of the junction left unmatched. This CDR3 reads CASSQRGLAGLRTDTQYF. The CDR3, as DNA: TGTGCCAGCAGCCAACGGGGACTAGCGGGATTACGCACAGATACGCAGTATTTT.

The chain couples TRBV30 to TRBJ2-7, with D possibly matching TRBD1 (6 bases). Between the trimmed V and J ends, which lost 2 bases and 5 bases, there was a span of 16 bases. There are 14 residues in the CDR3. Germline assignment: CDR1 GTSNPN and CDR2 SVGIG (reference sequence). The CDR3 coding sequence is TGTGCCTGGAGTTTTTACCCACAGGGCCACGAGCAGTACTTC. Protein: CAWSFYPQGHEQYF.

The chain links TRBV14 to TRBJ2-5; TRBD2 agrees at 11 bases. This CDR3 comprises 16 residues. Germline CDR1 SGHDN, CDR2 FVKESK. V shed 1 base, J shed 1 base, and the junction held 2 bases outside the gene matches. As DNA, the CDR3 is TGTGCCAGCAGCCAAGGACTAGCGGGGTTCCAAGAGACCCAGTACTTC. Encoded protein: CASSQGLAGFQETQYF.

This clone was observed a handful of times. The chain has TRBV6-1 and TRBJ1-2; D call uncertain. Germline V lookup: CDR1 MNHNS, CDR2 SASEGT. The V gene lost 0 bases and the J gene lost 6 bases, with 5 bases spanning the gap. The CDR3 totals 12 residues. The CDR3 here is CASSEAGNGYTF. CDR3 coding DNA: TGTGCCAGCAGTGAAGCAGGGAATGGCTACACCTTC.

This chain links TRBV19 with TRBJ2-3; 9 bases match TRBD2. The germline V gene has CDR1 LNHDA and CDR2 SQIVND (reference sequence). The CDR3 length is 15 residues. V shed 5 bases, J shed 5 bases, and the junction held 8 bases outside the gene matches. For the CDR3, the DNA is TGTGCCAGTAGTCTATCTAGCGGGATTCTAGATACGCAGTATTTT. Encoded protein: CASSLSSGILDTQYF.

In regard to this clone: A read error may produce the germline difference seen at one junction end. The chain joins TRBV19 to TRBJ1-3, with 8 bases matching TRBD1. Germline CDR1 and CDR2: LNHDA and SQIVND (reference sequence). The CDR3 is 15 residues long. The CDR3 region has the DNA TGTGCCAGTAGGATAGAAGGGACAGGAGGAAACACCATATATTTT. The encoded protein is CASRIEGTGGNTIYF.

This clone occurred once. The chain recombines TRBV29-1 with TRBJ2-5; D call uncertain. Per the germline V gene, CDR1 is SQVTM and CDR2 is ANQGSEA. The CDR3 runs to 14 residues. V dropped 7 bases and J dropped 2 bases, with 17 bases sitting between them. In nucleotides, the CDR3 is TGCAGCGGCAATCTTGTGGCAAATCAAGAGACCCAGTACTTC. This translates into CSGNLVANQETQYF.

The chain joins TRBV11-2 to TRBJ1-5, with D perhaps TRBD1 (6 bases). V shed 0 bases and J shed 4 bases, with 10 bases lying between them. Germline assignment: CDR1 SGHAT and CDR2 FQNNGV. There are 15 residues in the CDR3. CDR3 nucleotide sequence: TGTGCCAGCAGCTTAGACAGGGGCCGGAATCAGCCCCAGCATTTT. It is translated as CASSLDRGRNQPQHF.

J is TRBJ1-4 and V is TRBV14; TRBD1 matches 7 bases. V shed 2 bases and J 4 bases; nucleotides not matched to a gene: 4. Germline V gene data show CDR1 as SGHDN and CDR2 as FVKESK. The CDR3 covers 15 residues. CDR3 nucleotides: TGTGCCAGCAGCCAACTTGGGACAGTTAATGAAAAACTGTTTTTT. Residues: CASSQLGTVNEKLFF.

This chain joins TRBV9 and TRBJ1-2; D is uncertain. V was shortened by 4 bases and J by 2 bases, with 9 bases between the two germline ends. Germline CDR1 SGDLS, CDR2 YYNGEE. The CDR3 spans 13 residues. DNA for the CDR3: TGTGCCAGCAGCCCCCAGGAAAACTATGGCTACACCTTC. It codes for CASSPQENYGYTF.

This clone was observed a single time. The rearrangement links TRBV10-3 to TRBJ2-1, with TRBD2 matching over 7 bases. This CDR3 is 16 amino acids long. The V gene's germline CDR1 is ENHRY and CDR2 SYGVKD. The V segment lost 2 bases and the J segment 0 bases; nucleotides outside the gene matches: 4. CDR3 coding DNA: TGTGCCATCAGTGAGGGACTAGGGAGCTCCTACAATGAGCAGTTCTTC. Translated, it gives CAISEGLGSSYNEQFF.

The V and J genes are TRBV21-1 and TRBJ1-2; the table names TRBD1, a call not compared with the DNA. TRBV21-1 has pseudogene status. CDR3 length equals 15 residues. CDR3 bases: TGTGCCAGCAGCAAACCGGACAGGACCTACTATGGCTACACCTTC. It yields the protein CASSKPDRTYYGYTF.

The chain has TRBV11-3 and TRBJ2-2; weak D call: TRBD2 (5 bases). From germline, CDR1 is SGHNT and CDR2 YENEEA. Trimming removed 1 base from V and 1 base from J, with 7 bases in between. This CDR3 has 15 residues. CDR3 sequence reads: CASSLGGLNTGELFF. CDR3 in DNA: TGTGCCAGCAGCTTAGGCGGGCTGAACACCGGGGAGCTGTTTTTT.

The J gene is TRBJ2-5, the V gene TRBV18, with TRBD1 matching 7 bases. The CDR3 length is 15 residues. Germline V gives CDR1 KGHSH, CDR2 LQKENI. V was clipped by 2 bases and J by 6 bases; unmatched bases: 9. CDR3 DNA sequence: TGTGCCAGCTCACCAGGGCAGGGGGATAGGAAGACCCAGTACTTC. Protein sequence: CASSPGQGDRKTQYF.

The chain is built from TRBV27 and TRBJ2-2; D may match TRBD1 or TRBD2 (5 bases each). V lost 3 bases to trimming and J lost 3 bases, with 26 bases between them. This CDR3 comprises 20 residues. Germline values: CDR1 MNHEY, CDR2 SMNVEV (reference sequence). CDR3 loop: CASSFFPGPDGLPHTGELFF. The CDR3, as DNA: TGTGCCAGCAGTTTTTTCCCGGGACCCGATGGCCTCCCCCACACCGGGGAGCTGTTTTTT.

This chain joins TRBV19 and TRBJ2-1, with a weak D call TRBD2 (7 bases). The V and J ends lost 10 bases and 3 bases respectively, with 16 bases between them. Germline values: CDR1 LNHDA, CDR2 SQIVND (reference sequence). The CDR3 length is 14 residues. The chain's CDR3 is CATGRGGGYNEQFF. DNA for the CDR3: TGTGCCACCGGGCGGGGAGGGGGCTACAATGAGCAGTTCTTC.